The 22 T cell receptor beta chains in this list originate from one sample, sequenced in a study of cytomegalovirus exposure and HLA in healthy donors. Researchers ran the PCR with 60 Vbeta and 13 Jbeta primers. Data came from immunoSEQ multiplex PCR; TCRdb stores just in-frame clones and leaves some out. This table has approximately 70,000 clones, approximately 75% appearing once. Sequenced material: PBMCs. All receptors derive from a man aged 60 to 75 in good health and CMV-seropositive.

This sequence joins TRBV5-1 and TRBJ2-1; TRBD1 agrees at 12 bases. The CDR3 consists of 15 residues. Losses at the gene ends were 9 bases for V and 10 bases for J; bases not matched to a gene: 14. Per the germline V gene, CDR1 is SGHRS and CDR2 is YFSETQ. The CDR3 nucleotides read TGCGCCACCCATCCGGGACAGGGGGCCCTTGGCGAGCAGTTCTTC. Its protein is CATHPGQGALGEQFF.

This sequence joins TRBV19 and TRBJ1-1, with 7 bases that match TRBD1. CDR1 and CDR2 from the germline V gene are LNHDA and SQIVND (reference sequence). V dropped 9 bases and J dropped 4; count of bases not matched to a gene: 5. CDR3 length: 12 amino acids. DNA for the CDR3: TGTGCCAGCAGACAGGGTGGCACTGAAGCTTTCTTT. It is translated as CASRQGGTEAFF. The full variable domain, in which reference TRBV19 and TRBJ1-1 provide the parts outside the CDR3, is DGGITQSPKYLFRKEGQNVTLSCEQNLNHDAMYWYRQDPGQGLRLIYYSQIVNDFQKGDIAEGYSVSREKKESFPLTVTSAQKNPTAFYLCASRQGGTEAFFGQGTRLTVV.

This rearrangement joins TRBV29-1 to TRBJ1-1, with D unresolved. The CDR3 is 13 amino acids. V was clipped by 0 bases and J by 8 bases, with 13 bases between them. CDR1 is SQVTM and CDR2 is ANQGSEA in the germline V gene. CDR3 in DNA: TGCAGCGTTGAAGATTGGAGGGTGGAAGAAGCTTTCTTT. This sequence encodes CSVEDWRVEEAFF.

V is TRBV27 and J is TRBJ2-5; the D is unclear. The CDR3 is made up of 14 amino acids. Trimming removed 4 bases at V and 2 bases at J, with 11 bases between. Germline CDR1 reads MNHEY; CDR2 reads SMNVEV (reference sequence). The CDR3 nucleotides read TGTGCCAGCAGTTCCTTTGAAGAGCAAGAGACCCAGTACTTC. This translates into CASSSFEEQETQYF.

This chain connects TRBV18 to TRBJ1-5, with 9 bases identical to TRBD1. This CDR3 has 17 amino acids. After removal of 0 bases from V and 3 bases from J, the junction contained 6 bases not matched to a gene. Per the germline V gene, CDR1 is KGHSH and CDR2 is LQKENI. The CDR3 spells CASSPPGQGLINQPQHF. CDR3 sequence (DNA): TGTGCCAGCTCACCACCGGGACAGGGACTTATCAATCAGCCCCAGCATTTT.

The chain carries TRBV5-4 and TRBJ2-2; D possibly corresponds to TRBD2 (5 bases). The CDR3 sequence is 15 residues long. Trimming took 4 bases from V and 3 from J, leaving 13 bases between them. Germline lookup yields CDR1 SGHNT and CDR2 YYREEE (reference sequence). The CDR3 here is CASSRGGIDTGELFF. The CDR3 DNA is TGTGCCAGCAGCCGGGGTGGTATCGACACCGGGGAGCTGTTTTTT.

Remarks on this clone: A junction boundary mismatches the germline segment, possibly from a read error. The chain carries TRBV7-7 and TRBJ2-5; TRBD2 matches at 7 bases. Germline values: CDR1 SSHAT, CDR2 FNYEAQ (reference sequence). The CDR3 extends over 15 amino acids. CDR3: CASSFTGGGSETQYF. DNA for the CDR3: TGTGCTAGCAGCTTTACGGGAGGAGGCTCAGAGACCCAGTACTTC.

The rearrangement uses TRBV11-2 and TRBJ2-7, with 14 bases identical to TRBD2. Trimming took 1 base from V and 7 from J; bases not matched to a gene: 9. Germline CDR1 SGHAT, CDR2 FQNNGV. This CDR3 spans 17 amino acids. This chain's CDR3 is CASSLALTSGGAREQYF. The CDR3 DNA sequence: TGTGCCAGCAGCTTAGCCCTGACTAGCGGGGGGGCGAGAGAGCAGTACTTC.

The chain combines TRBV11-2 with TRBJ2-5, with D uncertain. Between the trimmed V and J ends, which lost 4 bases and 2 bases, there was a span of 14 bases. Germline V gene sequence: CDR1 SGHAT, CDR2 FQNNGV. The CDR3 covers 15 residues. This chain's CDR3 is CASSSLSLTQETQYF. The DNA for the CDR3 is TGTGCCAGCAGCTCGTTGTCACTCACGCAAGAGACCCAGTACTTC. Drawing the rest from reference TRBV11-2 and TRBJ2-5, the complete variable domain is EAGVAQSPRYKIIEKRQSVAFWCNPISGHATLYWYQQILGQGPKLLIQFQNNGVVDDSQLPKDRFSAERLKGVDSTLKIQPAKLEDSAVYLCASSSLSLTQETQYFGPGTRLLVL.

The chain links TRBV6-6 to TRBJ1-4; 11 nucleotides agree with TRBD1. Trimming took 6 bases from V and 7 from J; bases not matched to a gene: 4. The CDR3 is 14 amino acids. Germline V gene data show CDR1 as MNHNY and CDR2 as SVGAGI (reference sequence). The CDR3 DNA reads as TGTGCCAGCAGCCGGACAGGGGGCATTGAAAAACTGTTTTTT. This translates into CASSRTGGIEKLFF.

J is TRBJ1-3 and V is TRBV2; tentative D call: TRBD1 (6 bases). The CDR3 consists of 15 residues. The germline V and J ends were trimmed by 7 bases and 6 bases, with 19 bases remaining between them. CDR1 is SNHLY, CDR2 FYNNEI, per germline. The CDR3, as DNA: TGTGCCAGCAATTCCCGGGACATAGGATTAAACACCATATATTTT. This encodes CASNSRDIGLNTIYF.

The CDR3 protein is CASSLVGGENQPQHF. CDR3 DNA sequence: TGTGCCAGCAGCTTAGTTGGGGGGGAAAATCAGCCCCAGCATTTT. The chain uses TRBV7-9 and TRBJ1-5, with D perhaps TRBD1 (5 bases). Germline loops: CDR1 SEHNR, CDR2 FQNEAQ (reference sequence). V shed 1 base and J shed 4 bases, with 11 bases lying between them. The CDR3 consists of 15 residues.

The J gene is TRBJ2-3, the V gene TRBV4-2; TRBD1 matches at 7 bases. The V gene end was trimmed by 2 bases and the J gene end by 3 bases; junction bases not matched to a gene: 14. The germline CDR1 and CDR2 sequences are LGHNA and YNFKEQ. The CDR3 is made up of 18 amino acids. As DNA, the CDR3 is TGTGCCAGCAGCCAATCTGATAGGACAGGAGCTACGACAGATACGCAGTATTTT. Its protein is CASSQSDRTGATTDTQYF.

This clone has a handful of counts. This chain connects TRBV19 to TRBJ2-4, with 7 bases lining up with TRBD1. V dropped 8 bases and J dropped 0; count of bases not matched to a gene: 7. Germline loops: CDR1 LNHDA, CDR2 SQIVND (reference sequence). This CDR3 has 15 residues. The CDR3 coding sequence is TGTGCCAGTCTGGACAGGACCTTAGCCAAAAACATTCAGTACTTC. It encodes CASLDRTLAKNIQYF.

V and J are TRBV7-9 and TRBJ2-2, with D perhaps TRBD2 (6 bases). Trimming stripped 4 bases from V and 1 base from J, with 19 bases between. The germline CDR1 and CDR2 sequences are SEHNR and FQNEAQ (reference sequence). This CDR3 is 18 amino acids long. CDR3 in amino acids: CASSSPSAKIGNTGELFF. The CDR3 DNA reads as TGTGCCAGCAGCTCGCCTAGCGCCAAGATCGGGAACACCGGGGAGCTGTTTTTT.

The chain is built from TRBV11-3 and TRBJ2-5; D unclear. V gave up 4 bases and J gave up 5 bases, with 8 bases separating them. Germline loops: CDR1 SGHNT, CDR2 YENEEA. The CDR3 runs to 12 residues. The CDR3: CASSSEEETQYF. The CDR3 DNA sequence: TGTGCCAGCAGCTCCGAAGAGGAGACCCAGTACTTC.

The chain links TRBV2 to TRBJ1-2; D remains unclear. Trimming removed 6 bases at V and 4 bases at J, with 12 bases between. CDR3 size: 13 residues. CDR1 and CDR2 (germline): SNHLY, FYNNEI. CDR3 nucleotides: TGTGCCAGCAGCCAGGCGGGTGCCTATGGCTACACCTTC. Protein: CASSQAGAYGYTF.

The CDR3 DNA reads as TGTGCCAGCAGCTCCAAGGGGAGGCGGGGGGCTGGGTGGACGCAGTATTTT. This codes for CASSSKGRRGAGWTQYF. The V and J genes are TRBV27 and TRBJ2-3; 8 nucleotides align to TRBD2. The trim removed 6 bases at V and 9 bases at J, leaving 20 bases unmatched. The germline CDR1 and CDR2 sequences are MNHEY and SMNVEV (reference sequence). This CDR3 is 17 amino acids long.

The J gene is TRBJ2-1, the V gene TRBV7-8; 10 positions match TRBD2. Looked up from germline, CDR1 is SGHVS and CDR2 is FQNEAQ. Unmatched junction bases numbered 6, after V lost 11 bases and J lost 5 bases. The CDR3 is made up of 13 amino acids. CDR3 in amino acids: CASAGGADNEQFF. The CDR3 DNA sequence: TGTGCCTCAGCGGGGGGGGCCGACAATGAGCAGTTCTTC.

This clone was detected only once. The chain couples TRBV10-3 to TRBJ1-1, with 9 bases fitting TRBD1. Trimming cost V 10 bases and J 1 base; bases outside gene matches: 10. Germline V gene lookup returns CDR1 ENHRY and CDR2 SYGVKD. The CDR3 totals 15 residues. CDR3 loop: CATSLPDRGNTEAFF. In DNA form, the CDR3 reads TGTGCCACCTCACTCCCGGACAGGGGGAACACTGAAGCTTTCTTT.

In DNA, the CDR3 is TGCGCCAGCAGTGAGCTAGCGGGGGGTGTGTCCCAGTACTTC. Translation: CASSELAGGVSQYF. The chain is built from TRBV10-1 and TRBJ2-5; 11 bases are shared with TRBD2. This CDR3 has 14 amino acids. V dropped 2 bases and J dropped 9; count of bases not matched to a gene: 5. Germline lookup yields CDR1 WNHNN and CDR2 SYGVQD (reference sequence).

The CDR3 region is CSVEVYYGYTF. CDR3 sequence (DNA): TGCAGCGTTGAAGTCTACTATGGCTACACCTTC. V usage is TRBV29-1 and J usage is TRBJ1-2, with D unresolved. There are 11 residues in the CDR3. CDR1 is SQVTM, CDR2 ANQGSEA, per germline. Trimming shortened V by 1 base and J by 3 bases, and 3 bases separated the two germline ends.